Described below is a single TCR beta chain sequence and its context. Here immunoSEQ multiplex PCR was the method, and the copy in TCRdb shows in-frame clones only, minus some. The sample includes roughly 60,000 clones, around nine tenths of them seen just once. The CDR3 spans 15 residues. Germline V gene lookup returns CDR1 SGDLS and CDR2 YYNGEE. Trimming took 0 bases from V and 1 from J, leaving 8 bases between them. Time point reported: after dendritic cell vaccination, including at tumor progression/relapse. These data come from a study of glioma-infiltrating T cells after dendritic cell vaccination. The overall study: Samples are from glioblastoma patients in Phase I and II dendritic cell vaccine trials.

The receptor's source is a human donor with glioblastoma. The rearrangement uses TRBV9 and TRBJ2-1, with unresolved D. This specimen consisted of blood, obtained after dendritic cell vaccination. The CDR3 DNA reads TGTGCCAGCAGCGTAGCGGGTGATTCCTACAATGAGCAGTTCTTC. This sequence encodes CASSVAGDSYNEQFF.